The 22 T cell receptor beta chains below were found in one sample sequenced in a study of spatial heterogeneity in lung cancer. Time point specified: sample taken at primary tumor resection. Tumor, nontumor lung or frozen PBMC supplied whole RNA that was sequenced unsorted. TCRdb reprocessed the 5' RACE reads via MiXCR and lists one record per CDR3 protein. This table holds just under 95,000 distinct CDR3 sequences, approximately 12% found once. The material was PBMCs, obtained at surgery. These receptor sequences come from a male donor with early-stage non-small cell lung cancer.

The rearrangement links TRBV6-2 or TRBV6-3 to TRBJ2-5, with D possibly TRBD2 on 6 matching bases. The CDR3 consists of 13 residues. Deletions cut 5 bases from V and 9 bases from J, with 16 bases between. Germline V gives CDR1 MNHEY, CDR2 SVGEGT. CDR3 in amino acids: CASSQLRWEAQYF. CDR3 DNA sequence: TGTGCCAGCAGTCAACTGCGGTGGGAGGCCCAGTACTTC.

This clonotype was recorded many times. The chain employs TRBV28 and TRBJ2-7; D perhaps matches TRBD2 (5 bases). Between the trimmed V and J ends, which lost 5 bases and 8 bases, there was a span of 13 bases. The CDR3 covers 12 residues. CDR1 and CDR2 from the germline V gene are MDHEN and SYDVKM. The CDR3 DNA reads TGTGCCAGCAGTGTATTTGAGGGTAAGCAGTACTTC. Protein product: CASSVFEGKQYF.

This clonotype has a count of ten or more. This chain uses TRBV19 with TRBJ2-3, with 7 bases identical to TRBD2. With 8 bases clipped from V and 3 bases from J, the junction kept 11 bases outside the gene matches. Per the germline V gene, CDR1 is LNHDA and CDR2 is SQIVND (reference sequence). The CDR3 runs to 15 residues. CDR3 residues: CASSLAASGTDTQYF. CDR3 DNA sequence: TGTGCCAGTTCCCTAGCGGCTAGCGGAACAGATACGCAGTATTTT.

The V and J genes are TRBV28 and TRBJ1-6, with D possibly being TRBD1 (5 bases). The germline CDR1 and CDR2 sequences are MDHEN and SYDVKM. V was clipped by 7 bases and J by 8 bases, with 9 bases between them. CDR3 length equals 12 residues. CDR3 loop: CASTRAHSPLHF. The CDR3 nucleotides read TGTGCCAGCACCAGGGCTCATTCACCCCTCCACTTT. The whole variable domain, filled in from reference TRBV28 and TRBJ1-6, reads DVKVTQSSRYLVKRTGEKVFLECVQDMDHENMFWYRQDPGLGLRLIYFSYDVKMKEKGDIPEGYSVSREKKERFSLILESASTNQTSMYLCASTRAHSPLHFGNGTRLTVT.

The chain links TRBV18 to TRBJ2-1; 12 nucleotides line up with TRBD2. The J segment lost 3 bases and the V segment lost 3 bases, leaving 3 bases of the junction unmatched. The CDR3 spans 16 residues. Germline V gene sequence: CDR1 KGHSH, CDR2 LQKENI. CDR3 nucleotide sequence: TGTGCCAGCTCACCCTTGACTAGCGGGAGCTACAATGAGCAGTTCTTC. Its translation: CASSPLTSGSYNEQFF.

In the case of this clonotype: A junction boundary mismatches the germline segment, possibly from a read error. The chain carries TRBV7-7 and TRBJ2-1, with TRBD2 matching over 8 bases. The CDR3 consists of 14 residues. Germline CDR1 reads SSHAT; CDR2 reads FNYEAQ (reference sequence). CDR3 DNA sequence: TGTGCTAGCAGCTTAGGGACTAGTTCCCATGAGCAGTTCTTC. This encodes CASSLGTSSHEQFF.

This clonotype appeared a few times. This chain connects TRBV20-1 to TRBJ2-3; TRBD1 is a possible D gene (5 bases). CDR3 size: 13 residues. Germline CDR1 reads DFQATT; CDR2 reads SNEGSKA (reference sequence). The ends were cut back, 5 bases at V and 3 bases at J, with 12 bases in the middle. DNA of the CDR3: TGCAGTGCTGGGGCCCTCTCTACAGATACGCAGTATTTT. As protein: CSAGALSTDTQYF.

This clonotype occurred a few times. CDR3 loop: CASSGQVNEKLFF. In DNA form, the CDR3 reads TGTGCCAGCAGTGGACAGGTGAATGAAAAACTGTTTTTT. J is TRBJ1-4 and V is TRBV2; tentatively, D is TRBD1 (6 bases). CDR3 length equals 13 residues. The V gene lost 4 bases and the J gene lost 5 bases, with 8 bases spanning the gap. Germline loops: CDR1 SNHLY, CDR2 FYNNEI.

In this sample, this clonotype turned up a few times. This chain uses TRBV25-1 with TRBJ2-3; maybe TRBD1 (5 bases). Trimming shortened V by 3 bases and J by 6 bases, and 10 bases separated the two germline ends. The CDR3 consists of 13 residues. Looked up from germline, CDR1 is MGHDK and CDR2 is SYGVNS. This CDR3 is CASSEWGGDTQYF. The DNA of the CDR3 is TGTGCCAGCAGTGAGTGGGGCGGCGATACGCAGTATTTT.

J is TRBJ2-2 and V is TRBV6-2 or TRBV6-3, with 9 bases matching TRBD2. The CDR3 loop spans 16 amino acids. V dropped 6 bases and J dropped 5; count of bases not matched to a gene: 10. Germline V CDR1 and CDR2: MNHEY, SVGEGT. The CDR3 nucleotides read TGTGCCAGCAGGAAAAAACTAGCGGGCGAGACCGGGGAGCTGTTTTTT. Translated: CASRKKLAGETGELFF.

This clonotype was detected only a few times. The chain employs TRBV28 and TRBJ2-1; TRBD2 aligns across 14 bases. The CDR3 extends over 14 amino acids. Per germline, CDR1 MDHEN and CDR2 SYDVKM. Trimming cost V 8 bases and J 15 bases; bases outside gene matches: 12. The CDR3: CASVRLAGGPNVFF. As DNA, the CDR3 is TGTGCCAGCGTTAGACTAGCGGGAGGGCCGAATGTGTTCTTC.

In nucleotides, the CDR3 is TGCAGCGTCCCAGGACAGGGATCTGAAAAACTGTTTTTT. This gives the protein CSVPGQGSEKLFF. This chain links TRBV29-1 with TRBJ1-4, with 8 bases lining up with TRBD1. The CDR3 spans 13 residues. Germline-derived CDR1 and CDR2 are SQVTM and ANQGSEA. Losses at the gene ends were 6 bases for V and 7 bases for J; bases not matched to a gene: 7.

This clonotype was detected only a few times. The chain is built from TRBV30 and TRBJ2-1, with D tentatively TRBD1 (5 bases). The CDR3 loop spans 12 amino acids. Per the germline V gene, CDR1 is GTSNPN and CDR2 is SVGIG (reference sequence). V was shortened by 0 bases and J by 5 bases, with 5 bases between the two germline ends. CDR3 sequence reads: CAWSVGDNEQFF. The CDR3 coding sequence is TGTGCCTGGAGTGTAGGGGACAATGAGCAGTTCTTC. The full variable domain, rest sourced from reference TRBV30 and TRBJ2-1, is SQTIHQWPATLVQPVGSPLSLECTVEGTSNPNLYWYRQAAGRGLQLLFYSVGIGQISSEVPQNLSASRPQDRQFILSSKKLLLSDSGFYLCAWSVGDNEQFFGPGTRLTVL.

This clonotype was counted a few times. The V and J genes are TRBV29-1 and TRBJ2-5; 11 bases line up with TRBD2. CDR1 SQVTM and CDR2 ANQGSEA come from the germline V gene. Trimming took 3 bases from V and 7 from J; bases not matched to a gene: 7. This CDR3 has 14 residues. CDR3 in DNA: TGCAGCGTTGATACTAGCGGGAGTGGCAGGACCCAGTACTTC. This codes for CSVDTSGSGRTQYF.

This clonotype came up many times. The rearrangement joins TRBV6-2 or TRBV6-3 to TRBJ1-5; no firm D call. The V end lost 2 bases, the J end lost 3 bases, and 8 bases lay between the germline ends. Germline assignment: CDR1 MNHEY and CDR2 SVGEGT. The CDR3 sequence is 14 residues long. CDR3 sequence (DNA): TGTGCCAGCAGTTACATACAGAACAATCAGCCCCAGCATTTT. Translating gives CASSYIQNNQPQHF.

This clonotype has ten or more counts. The DNA for the CDR3 is TGTGCCAGCAGCGTAGGAGACACCACCTACAATGAGCAGTTCTTC. Translation gives CASSVGDTTYNEQFF. The chain carries TRBV9 and TRBJ2-1, with D uncertain. From germline, CDR1 is SGDLS and CDR2 YYNGEE. This CDR3 contains 15 residues. The V gene lost 0 bases and the J gene lost 2 bases, with 9 bases spanning the gap.

The chain recombines TRBV20-1 with TRBJ1-5; 9 positions match TRBD1. Trimming cost V 2 bases and J 4 bases; bases outside gene matches: 9. The CDR3 length is 16 residues. Germline V CDR1 and CDR2: DFQATT, SNEGSKA (reference sequence). The CDR3 nucleotides read TGCAGTGCTAGATCCTTCCCCGACAGGGGGAATCAGCCCCAGCATTTT. This translates into CSARSFPDRGNQPQHF.

This chain connects TRBV6-2 or TRBV6-3 to TRBJ1-1; D is possibly TRBD1 (5 bases). Trimming removed 6 bases from V and 8 bases from J, with 19 bases in between. The germline V gene encodes CDR1 MNHEY and CDR2 SVGEGT. The CDR3 totals 14 residues. CDR3 loop: CASSQGRSGSEAFF. The CDR3 DNA follows: TGTGCCAGCAGCCAGGGACGGAGCGGGTCCGAAGCTTTCTTT.

To note about this clonotype: A much larger clone sits a single nucleotide away, making a read error possible. This chain uses TRBV12-3 or TRBV12-4 with TRBJ2-7; no firm D call. The CDR3 covers 15 residues. Between the trimmed V and J ends, which lost 8 bases and 1 base, there was a span of 18 bases. CDR3 nucleotides: TGTGCCAGCTGCCCCTCTTCCAGGCGGTCCTACGAGCAGTACTTC. Amino acid sequence: CASCPSSRRSYEQYF.

The sample holds many counts of this clonotype. This sequence joins TRBV10-3 and TRBJ1-5; maybe TRBD1 (5 bases). Trimming removed 6 bases at V and 2 bases at J, with 14 bases between. Germline CDR1 and CDR2: ENHRY and SYGVKD. The CDR3 spans 15 residues. DNA of the CDR3: TGTGCCATCAGCCCCGGTGGGGACGGCAATCAGCCCCAGCATTTT. It codes for CAISPGGDGNQPQHF.

V gene TRBV28 combines with J gene TRBJ2-2; no definite D call. Deletions cut 5 bases from V and 8 bases from J, with 9 bases between. This CDR3 is built from 12 residues. Germline lookup yields CDR1 MDHEN and CDR2 SYDVKM. The CDR3 spells CASSPPRGELFF. DNA of the CDR3: TGTGCCAGCAGTCCCCCAAGAGGGGAGCTGTTTTTT. The whole variable domain, filled in from reference TRBV28 and TRBJ2-2, reads DVKVTQSSRYLVKRTGEKVFLECVQDMDHENMFWYRQDPGLGLRLIYFSYDVKMKEKGDIPEGYSVSREKKERFSLILESASTNQTSMYLCASSPPRGELFFGEGSRLTVL.

The chain has TRBV10-3 and TRBJ2-3; TRBD1 or TRBD2 may be the D gene (5 bases each). CDR1 is ENHRY, CDR2 SYGVKD, per germline. The CDR3 totals 12 residues. The V gene lost 7 bases and the J gene lost 4 bases, with 9 bases spanning the gap. The CDR3 reads CAIMGTADTQYF. CDR3 DNA: TGTGCCATCATGGGGACGGCAGATACGCAGTATTTT.